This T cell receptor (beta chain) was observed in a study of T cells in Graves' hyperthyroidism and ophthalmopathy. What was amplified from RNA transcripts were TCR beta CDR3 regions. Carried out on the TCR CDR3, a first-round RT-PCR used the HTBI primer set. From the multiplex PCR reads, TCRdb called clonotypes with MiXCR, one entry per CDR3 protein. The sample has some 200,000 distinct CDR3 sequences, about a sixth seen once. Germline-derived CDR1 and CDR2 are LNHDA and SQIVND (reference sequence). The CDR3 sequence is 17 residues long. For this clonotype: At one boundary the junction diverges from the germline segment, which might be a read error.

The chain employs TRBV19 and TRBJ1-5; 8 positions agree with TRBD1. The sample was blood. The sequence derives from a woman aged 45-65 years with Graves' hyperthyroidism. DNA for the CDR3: TGTGCCAGTAGTATAGCCCCGGGACAGGCGCTTAATCAGCCCCAGCACTTT. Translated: CASSIAPGQALNQPQHF.